These T cell receptor beta chains were read from a single sample in a study of blood T cells in healthy people across ages. TCRdb re-derived calls from the 5' RACE reads in MiXCR, one entry per CDR3 protein. The table has about 1.6 million distinct CDR3 sequences, approximately 32% seen once. Sequencing was carried out using blood. The receptors here all came from a woman in her 30s in good health. CDR3s include the opening cysteine and the closing phenylalanine or tryptophan. The D gene is left open where the match is weak. Expanded clones are given a class, and other clones once, few, many or no size at all.

>.|TRBJ2-7|TRBV3-1|.
TGTGCCAGCAGTCGGGCCCCCTCGGACGAGCAGTACTTC
CASSRAPSDEQYF
>.|TRBJ2-7|TRBV6-1|.
TGTGCCAGCAGTGAAACGCCGGGAACTACCTACGAGCAGTACTTC
CASSETPGTTYEQYF
>.|TRBJ1-1|TRBV12-5|.
TGTGCTAGTGGTTTGGGACAGAACACTGAAGCTTTCTTT
CASGLGQNTEAFF
>many|TRBJ2-7|TRBV4-1|.
TGCGCCAGCAGCCACACAGATACCTACGAGCAGTACTTC
CASSHTDTYEQYF
>many|TRBJ1-2|TRBV7-9|.
TGCGCCAGCAGCTCTGGGGGAAGCTATGGCTACACCTTC
CASSSGGSYGYTF
>.|TRBJ1-1|TRBV7-6|.
TGTGCCAGCAGCTTAGCGCGACGGGGGGGAGGGACCACTGAAGCTTTCTTT
CASSLARRGGGTTEAFF
>once|TRBJ1-6|TRBV5-1|.
TGCGCCAGCAGCACGGGACCCCAGAGCTCCTATAATTCACCCCTCCACTTT
CASSTGPQSSYNSPLHF
>.|TRBJ2-3|TRBV13|.
TGTGCCAGCAGCACCTATGGGGGGTCTTATAAGTATTTT
CASSTYGGSYKYF
>once|TRBJ2-1|TRBV30|.
TGTGCCTGGAACAACTTGTGGGATAACTACAATGAGCAGTTCTTC
CAWNNLWDNYNEQFF
>.|TRBJ2-7|TRBV4-1|.
TGCGCCGGCAGTTGGGAGGAGTCCTACGAGCAGTACTTT
CAGSWEESYEQYF
>.|TRBJ2-3|TRBV7-2|TRBD2
TGTGCCAGCAGCTTATTCCTCTCGGTTAGCGGGAGCACAGATACGCAGTATTTT
CASSLFLSVSGSTDTQYF
>.|TRBJ2-5|TRBV14|.
TGTGCCAGCAGCCAAGATGAGGGGGGAGAAGAGACCCAGTACTTC
CASSQDEGGEETQYF
>.|TRBJ2-5|TRBV7-9|.
TGTGCCAGCAGCTTAGGTCTGCGGCGGAAGGGCCTCGAGACCCAGTACTTC
CASSLGLRRKGLETQYF
>few|TRBJ1-2|TRBV7-2|.
TGTGCCAGCAGCTTAGGTGGGACAAGAGATGGCTACACCTTC
CASSLGGTRDGYTF
>.|TRBJ2-3|TRBV5-4|.
TGTGCCAGCAGCTTGGACTGGGACACAGATACGCAGTATTTT
CASSLDWDTDTQYF
>many|TRBJ2-7|TRBV20-1|TRBD1
TGCAGTGCTCCAGGGACAGGGTCTAGCCCCTACGAGCAGTACTTC
CSAPGTGSSPYEQYF
>.|TRBJ2-5|TRBV7-8|TRBD2
TGTGCCAGCAGCTCGGGACTAGCCTACGAGACCCAGTACTTC
CASSSGLAYETQYF
>.|TRBJ2-5|TRBV20-1|TRBD2
TGCAGTGCCCAGACGGGACTAGCGGGGTCCCAAGAGACCCAGTACTTC
CSAQTGLAGSQETQYF
>.|TRBJ2-5|TRBV10-1|TRBD2
TGCGCCAGCAGTGAGGTTGCTAGCGGGACGCAAGAGACCCAGTACTTC
CASSEVASGTQETQYF
>many|TRBJ2-3|TRBV20-1|.
TGCAGTGCTACTAATCCCCCCTCGGATACGCAGTATTTT
CSATNPPSDTQYF
>.|TRBJ1-2|TRBV3-1|.
TGTGCCAGCAGCCCGAAACTAGGGACCAACTATGGCTACACCTTC
CASSPKLGTNYGYTF
>few|TRBJ2-1|TRBV14|.
TGTGCCAGCAGCCCCGGGCGGACGGAGGCGGCGGGGGCGGGTTACAATGAGCAGTTCTTC
CASSPGRTEAAGAGYNEQFF
>many|TRBJ2-1|TRBV20-1|.
TGCAGTGCTAGAGATATAAGCGCCAATGAGCAGTTCTTC
CSARDISANEQFF
>.|TRBJ2-7|TRBV7-9|.
TGTGCCAGCAGCTTAGGGTCGCGTAACGAGCAGTACTTC
CASSLGSRNEQYF
>few|TRBJ2-7|TRBV5-5|.
TGTGCCAGCAGTAACCAGGGGGGGGCCTACGAGCAGTACTTC
CASSNQGGAYEQYF
>.|TRBJ1-2|TRBV6-5|TRBD1
TGTGCCAGCAGTTACTCGGGACAGGGGGCCGGCTCGAACTATGGCTACACCTTC
CASSYSGQGAGSNYGYTF
>many|TRBJ2-5|TRBV29-1|.
TGCAGCGTTGAGCTTGGGGAGACCCAGTACTTC
CSVELGETQYF
>.|TRBJ2-5|TRBV6-1|.
TGTGCCAGCAGTGTGAGTCCCCAGTACTTC
CASSVSPQYF
>many|TRBJ2-7|TRBV29-1|TRBD1
TGCAGCGCACGACAGGGGCAAGCCGAGCAGTACTTC
CSARQGQAEQYF
>few|TRBJ2-3|TRBV6-6|.
TGTGCCAGCAGCCCCCCTAGGAGTGGCACAGATACGCAGTATTTT
CASSPPRSGTDTQYF
>few|TRBJ2-3|TRBV12-3/TRBV12-4|TRBD2
TGTGCCAGCAGTTTCGGGACTAGCGTGACAGATACGCAGTATTTT
CASSFGTSVTDTQYF
>few|TRBJ2-3|TRBV7-2|.
TGTGCCAGCAGCTTATGGGCCACCTCGGCGCAGTATTTT
CASSLWATSAQYF
>once|TRBJ2-6|TRBV6-6|.
TGTGCCAGCAGCGCTGGACGGCTCTCTGGGGCCGACGTCCTGACTTTC
CASSAGRLSGADVLTF
>few|TRBJ1-5|TRBV6-1|.
TGTGCCAGCACTCCATCGCGGGGTGGAGGCAATCAGCCCCAGCATTTT
CASTPSRGGGNQPQHF
>.|TRBJ2-2|TRBV29-1|.
TGCAGCGCCAGGTGGAACACCGGGGAGCTGTTTTTT
CSARWNTGELFF
>many|TRBJ2-7|TRBV13|TRBD2
TGTGCCAGCAGCCCACCCGGGACTAGCGGGTTTAGGCAGTACTTC
CASSPPGTSGFRQYF
>.|TRBJ2-1|TRBV6-4|TRBD2
TGTGCCAGCAGTGAGGGCGGGGGGGCCGATGAGCAGTTCTTC
CASSEGGGADEQFF
>.|TRBJ1-2|TRBV7-9|.
TGTGCCAGCAGCTCCTGGACAGTTAGTCCACACTATAATGGCTACACCTTC
CASSSWTVSPHYNGYTF
>many|TRBJ2-7|TRBV29-1|TRBD2
TGCAGCGTTGGTCCGGCGGGAGCTTACGAGCAGTACTTC
CSVGPAGAYEQYF
>.|TRBJ1-1|TRBV14|.
TGTGCCAGCAACCAAACCCAGATATTGAACACTGAAGCTTTCTTT
CASNQTQILNTEAFF
>.|TRBJ2-1|TRBV6-1|.
TGTGCCAGCACGCCCTTGAACAATGAGCAGTTCTTC
CASTPLNNEQFF
>.|TRBJ2-3|TRBV15|.
TGTGCCACCAGCAGCTACATTATCGAAACCAGGACAGATACGCAGTATTTT
CATSSYIIETRTDTQYF
>few|TRBJ1-6|TRBV20-1|.
TGCAGTGCTAGAGCCCCAGGGGACGGAAGGAATTCACCCCTCCACTTT
CSARAPGDGRNSPLHF
>few|TRBJ2-7|TRBV12-3/TRBV12-4|TRBD2
TGTGCCAGCAGCCGCCGGACTAGCGCCTACCCTAACGAGCAGTACTTC
CASSRRTSAYPNEQYF
>.|TRBJ2-1|TRBV27|TRBD2
TGTGCCAGCTTTTGGGGACTAGCGGGGGGGCCGGCCTACAATGAGCAGTTCTTC
CASFWGLAGGPAYNEQFF
>few|TRBJ2-4|TRBV12-3/TRBV12-4|.
TGTGCCAGCAGTTTTGCTGGGGAAAACATTCAGTACTTC
CASSFAGENIQYF